This T cell receptor beta chain appears in the sequencing data of a study of blood T cell repertoires in COVID-19. The overall study: T cells, B-cell-depleted T cells, or PBMCs provided the cDNA or gDNA that served as material.

TCRdb keeps only in-frame clones here, not all; method: immunoSEQ multiplex PCR. The sample gives more than 95,000 clones, roughly nine tenths of which show up once; 3.5% to 4% is in the top ten. The source is a woman in her fifties or sixties with acute or convalescent COVID-19. Sequences were obtained from peripheral blood.

As DNA, the CDR3 is TGTGCCTGGAGACCCAGGAAGGCCTACGAGCAGTACTTC. Its translation: CAWRPRKAYEQYF. This rearrangement joins TRBV30 to TRBJ2-7, with D unresolved. This CDR3 region has 13 residues. CDR1 and CDR2 (germline): GTSNPN, SVGIG (reference sequence). Trimming cost V 3 bases and J 2 bases, with 11 bases left between them. Combining the CDR3 with reference TRBV30 and TRBJ2-7 gives the whole variable domain SQTIHQWPATLVQPVGSPLSLECTVEGTSNPNLYWYRQAAGRGLQLLFYSVGIGQISSEVPQNLSASRPQDRQFILSSKKLLLSDSGFYLCAWRPRKAYEQYFGPGTRLTVT.